The 9 T cell receptor beta chains below were found in one sample sequenced in a study of tumor and adjacent non-tumor tissue in lung cancer. The template was RNA from unsorted bulk tissue. The library came from three nested PCR rounds adapted from ARM-PCR protocols. TCRdb used MiXCR to reprocess the multiplex PCR reads, holding one entry per CDR3 protein. Of approximately 100,000 distinct CDR3 sequences listed, roughly 74% are singletons. The sequenced material came from lung tumor tissue. The receptors stem from a woman aged 60 to 75 with non-small cell lung cancer.

As concerns this clonotype: The junction shows a germline mismatch at one end, possibly a read error. The rearrangement links TRBV11-2 to TRBJ1-2; a possible D gene is TRBD1 (5 bases). Germline assignment: CDR1 SGHAT and CDR2 FQNNGV. This CDR3 has 14 residues. In nucleotides, the CDR3 is TGTGCCAGCAGCGTGGATAGGGGCTACTATGGCTGCACCTTT. Its protein is CASSVDRGYYGCTF.

About this clonotype itself: The CDR3 does not close with the conserved phenylalanine or tryptophan, likely indicating a read error. The chain is built from TRBV5-6 and TRBJ1-4, with D perhaps TRBD1 (5 bases). Germline values: CDR1 SGHDT, CDR2 YYEEEE. Trimming took off 5 bases at V and 0 bases at J, with 8 bases between the two ends. There are 14 residues in the CDR3. CDR3 sequence reads: CASSLQATNEKLFL. CDR3 bases: TGTGCCAGCAGTCTACAGGCAACTAATGAAAAACTGTTTCTT.

This clonotype was picked up a small number of times. This could be a read error, since a much larger clone is one nucleotide away. The J gene is TRBJ2-7, the V gene TRBV6-1; 9 nucleotides line up with TRBD2. The CDR3 extends over 13 amino acids. The junction had 9 bases not matched to a gene; V was cut back by 10 bases and J by 5 bases. Germline CDR1 MNHNS, CDR2 SASEGT. For the CDR3, the DNA is TGTGCCATTGACATAGCGGGGGTCCACGAGCAGTACTTC. Translating it yields CAIDIAGVHEQYF.

About this clonotype itself: A much larger clone differs from this one at a single base, so this may be a read error. The chain recombines TRBV20-1 with TRBJ2-2, with 8 bases matching TRBD2. This CDR3 has 14 amino acids. Germline V lookup: CDR1 DFQATT, CDR2 SNEGSKA (reference sequence). Trimming at V came to 4 bases and at J to 5 bases, leaving 6 bases not matched to a gene. In DNA, the CDR3 is TGCAGTGCTAAGATTAGCGGGATGACCGGGGAGCTGTTTTTT. This sequence encodes CSAKISGMTGELFF.

To note about this clonotype: At one boundary the junction diverges from the germline segment, which might be a read error. V gene TRBV20-1 combines with J gene TRBJ2-7; the D is unclear. Germline loops: CDR1 DFQATT, CDR2 SNEGSKA (reference sequence). There are 15 residues in the CDR3. The CDR3 bases are TGCAGTGCTAGAGATTGGGTAGTGTGGCCCTACGAGCTGTACTTC. Translated, it gives CSARDWVVWPYELYF.

Many counts were recorded for this clonotype. The chain carries TRBV29-1 and TRBJ1-5; a possible D gene is TRBD1 (6 bases). The CDR3 runs to 13 residues. V gave up 6 bases and J gave up 5 bases, with 14 bases separating them. The germline V gene encodes CDR1 SQVTM and CDR2 ANQGSEA. CDR3 DNA: TGCAGCGTAGCCGACAGGAGAGATCAGCCCCAGCATTTT. Protein: CSVADRRDQPQHF.

On this clonotype itself: One junction end does not reproduce the germline sequence, and a read error may be involved. The chain joins TRBV29-1 to TRBJ2-4, with D perhaps given as TRBD1 or TRBD2 (5 bases each). The germline gives CDR1 SQVTM, CDR2 ANQGSEA. The CDR3 sequence is 12 residues long. CDR3 amino acids: CNVIRELNIQYF. Here the CDR3 DNA reads TGCAACGTTATCAGGGAGCTGAACATTCAGTACTTC. The full variable domain, in which reference TRBV29-1 and TRBJ2-4 provide the parts outside the CDR3, is SAVISQKPSRDICQRGTSLTIQCQVDSQVTMMFWYRQQPGQSLTLIATANQGSEATYESGFVIDKFPISRPNLTFSTLTVSNMSPEDSSIYLCNVIRELNIQYFGAGTRLSVL.

In the case of this clonotype: This may arise from a read error, as a much more abundant clone is one base away. The chain is built from TRBV6-2 or TRBV6-3 and TRBJ1-5, with D perhaps TRBD1 (5 bases). Trimming left V 3 bases short and J 1 base short, with 10 bases between. The CDR3 is 15 amino acids. Germline V lookup: CDR1 MNHEY, CDR2 SVGEGT. In nucleotides, the CDR3 is TGTGCCAGCAGTTATCAGGGTGGAAGCAATCAGCCCCAGCATTTT. Its protein product is CASSYQGGSNQPQHF.

This clonotype has more than one count but fewer than ten. One end of the junction is discordant with germline, which a read error may explain. This chain connects TRBV11-3 to TRBJ2-1; D call uncertain. The germline V gene encodes CDR1 SGHNT and CDR2 YENEEA. The CDR3 extends over 12 amino acids. In nucleotides, the CDR3 is TGTGCCAGCAACTTAGATAGGAATGAGCAGTCCTTC. It yields the protein CASNLDRNEQSF. Filled out from reference TRBV11-3 and TRBJ2-1, the complete variable domain reads EAGVVQSPRYKIIEKKQPVAFWCNPISGHNTLYWYLQNLGQGPELLIRYENEEAVDDSQLPKDRFSAERLKGVDSTLKIQPAELGDSAVYLCASNLDRNEQSFGPGTRLTVL.